This T cell receptor beta chain was identified during a study of T-cell reconstitution after alpha-beta-depleted transplantation in children. General study results and limits: Several hundred expanded graft clones reportedly gave rise to the alpha-beta T cells present about two months after transplant. TCRbeta diversity was high at day 60 in some patients (a result of surviving recipient T cells and thymic progenitors). When one year had passed after transplant, most T-cell counts and diversity came from newly produced T cells.

Construction of the TCRbeta library involved unique molecular identifiers. One entry per CDR3 protein results from TCRdb running MiXCR on the PCR reads. The sample includes 100,000 to 120,000 distinct CDR3 sequences, about 6.4% of them seen just once. CDR1 is SEHNR, CDR2 FQNEAQ, per germline (reference sequence). V was trimmed by 4 bases and J by 4 bases, leaving 13 bases between them. This CDR3 contains 14 residues. This clonotype was detected a few times. The antigen is unknown. This material consisted of PBMCs, mostly from graft donor cells, taken 360 days after TCRalphabeta/CD19-depleted stem cell transplant. V and J are TRBV7-9 and TRBJ2-5; D is unresolved. The clonotype was recovered from a male patient between 2 and 10 years old who had a stem cell transplant for acute lymphoblastic leukemia, so the T cells may come from the graft donor. CDR3 protein: CASSSPKGPETQYF. CDR3 DNA: TGTGCCAGCAGCTCCCCCAAGGGTCCAGAGACCCAGTACTTC.